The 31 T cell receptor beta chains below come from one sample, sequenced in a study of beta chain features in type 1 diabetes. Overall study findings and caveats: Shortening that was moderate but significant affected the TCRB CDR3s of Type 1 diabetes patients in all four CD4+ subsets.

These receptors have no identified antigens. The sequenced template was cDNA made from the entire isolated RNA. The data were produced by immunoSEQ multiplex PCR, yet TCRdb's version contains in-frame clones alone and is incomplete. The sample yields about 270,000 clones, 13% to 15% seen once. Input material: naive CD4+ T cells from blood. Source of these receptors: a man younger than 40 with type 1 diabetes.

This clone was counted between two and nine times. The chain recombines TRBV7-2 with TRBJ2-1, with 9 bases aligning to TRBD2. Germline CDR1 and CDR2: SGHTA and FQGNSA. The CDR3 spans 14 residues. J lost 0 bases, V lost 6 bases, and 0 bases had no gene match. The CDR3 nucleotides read TGTGCCAGCAGTAGCGGGAGCTCCTACAATGAGCAGTTCTTC. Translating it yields CASSSGSSYNEQFF.

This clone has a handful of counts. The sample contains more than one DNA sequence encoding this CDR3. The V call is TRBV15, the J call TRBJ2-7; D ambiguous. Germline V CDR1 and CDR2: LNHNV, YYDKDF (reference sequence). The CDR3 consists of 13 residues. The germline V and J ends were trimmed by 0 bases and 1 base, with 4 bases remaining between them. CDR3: CATSRDLSYEQYF. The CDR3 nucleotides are TGTGCCACCAGCAGAGATCTATCCTACGAGCAGTACTTC.

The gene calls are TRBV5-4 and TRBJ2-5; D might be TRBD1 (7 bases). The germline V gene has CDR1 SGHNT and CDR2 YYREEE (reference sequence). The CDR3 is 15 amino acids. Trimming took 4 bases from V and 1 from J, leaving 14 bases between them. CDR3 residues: CASSPQGRGQETQYF. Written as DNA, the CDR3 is TGTGCCAGCAGCCCACAGGGGCGGGGCCAAGAGACCCAGTACTTC. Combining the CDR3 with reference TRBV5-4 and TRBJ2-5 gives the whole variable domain ETGVTQSPTHLIKTRGQQVTLRCSSQSGHNTVSWYQQALGQGPQFIFQYYREEENGRGNFPPRFSGLQFPNYSSELNVNALELDDSALYLCASSPQGRGQETQYFGPGTRLLVL.

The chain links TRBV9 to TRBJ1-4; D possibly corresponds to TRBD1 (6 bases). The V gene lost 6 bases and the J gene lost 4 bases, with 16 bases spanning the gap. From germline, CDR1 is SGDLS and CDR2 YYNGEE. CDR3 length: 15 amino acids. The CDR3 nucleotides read TGTGCCAGCAATGCCAGGGGAGATGGTAATGAAAAACTGTTTTTT. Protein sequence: CASNARGDGNEKLFF.

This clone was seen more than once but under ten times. CDR3 amino acids: CASSLRTDSIEQYF. The CDR3 DNA is TGTGCCAGCTCACTACGGACTGACTCAATAGAGCAGTACTTC. The chain recombines TRBV18 with TRBJ2-7, with D possibly TRBD2 on 5 matching bases. Trimming shortened V by 4 bases and J by 7 bases, and 17 bases separated the two germline ends. The CDR3 runs 14 residues. CDR1 and CDR2 from the germline V gene are KGHSH and LQKENI.

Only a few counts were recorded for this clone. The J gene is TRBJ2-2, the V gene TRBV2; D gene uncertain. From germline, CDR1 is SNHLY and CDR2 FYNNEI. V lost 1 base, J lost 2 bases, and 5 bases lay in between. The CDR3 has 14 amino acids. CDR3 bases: TGTGCCAGCAGTGAAGTGGGCAACACCGGGGAGCTGTTTTTT. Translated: CASSEVGNTGELFF. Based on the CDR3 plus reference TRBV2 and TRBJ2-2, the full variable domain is EPEVTQTPSHQVTQMGQEVILRCVPISNHLYFYWYRQILGQKVEFLVSFYNNEISEKSEIFDDQFSVERPDGSNFTLKIRSTKLEDSAMYFCASSEVGNTGELFFGEGSRLTVL.

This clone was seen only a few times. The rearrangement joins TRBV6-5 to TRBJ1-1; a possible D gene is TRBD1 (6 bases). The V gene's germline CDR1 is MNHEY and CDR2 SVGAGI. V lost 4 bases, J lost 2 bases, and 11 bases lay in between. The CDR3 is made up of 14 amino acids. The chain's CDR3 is CASSFSGGNTEAFF. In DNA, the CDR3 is TGTGCCAGCAGTTTCAGTGGGGGCAACACTGAAGCTTTCTTT.

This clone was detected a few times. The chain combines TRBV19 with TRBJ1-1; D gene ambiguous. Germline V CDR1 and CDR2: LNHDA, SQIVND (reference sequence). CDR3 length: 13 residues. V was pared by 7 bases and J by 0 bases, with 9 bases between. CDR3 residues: CASNPRLNTEAFF. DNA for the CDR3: TGTGCCAGTAATCCCAGGTTGAACACTGAAGCTTTCTTT.

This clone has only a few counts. The CDR3 DNA reads as TGCAGTGCTTTTGGTGGCGGGATTCAGTACTTC. This translates into CSAFGGGIQYF. This chain uses TRBV20-1 with TRBJ2-4; maybe TRBD2 (5 bases). This CDR3 has 11 amino acids. Per germline, CDR1 DFQATT and CDR2 SNEGSKA (reference sequence). V gave up 5 bases and J gave up 10 bases, with 12 bases separating them.

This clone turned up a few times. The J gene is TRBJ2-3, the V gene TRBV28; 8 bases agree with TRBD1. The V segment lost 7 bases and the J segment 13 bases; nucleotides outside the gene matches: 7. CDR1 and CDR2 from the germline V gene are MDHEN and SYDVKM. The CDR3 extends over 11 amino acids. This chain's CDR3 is CASTKTGGKYF. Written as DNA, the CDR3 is TGTGCCAGCACCAAAACAGGGGGGAAGTATTTT.

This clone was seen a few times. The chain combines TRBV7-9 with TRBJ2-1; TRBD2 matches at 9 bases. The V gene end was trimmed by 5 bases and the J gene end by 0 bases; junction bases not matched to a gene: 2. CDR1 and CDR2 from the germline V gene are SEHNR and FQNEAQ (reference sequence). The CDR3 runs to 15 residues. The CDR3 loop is CASSVSGSSYNEQFF. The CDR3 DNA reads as TGTGCCAGCAGCGTTAGCGGGAGCTCCTACAATGAGCAGTTCTTC.

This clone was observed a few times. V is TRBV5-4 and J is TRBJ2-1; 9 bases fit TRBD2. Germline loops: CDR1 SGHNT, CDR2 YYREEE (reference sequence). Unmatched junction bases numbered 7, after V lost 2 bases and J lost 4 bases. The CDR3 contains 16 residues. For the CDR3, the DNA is TGTGCCAGCAGCTTACTTAGCGGGAGTAGATACAATGAGCAGTTCTTC. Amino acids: CASSLLSGSRYNEQFF.

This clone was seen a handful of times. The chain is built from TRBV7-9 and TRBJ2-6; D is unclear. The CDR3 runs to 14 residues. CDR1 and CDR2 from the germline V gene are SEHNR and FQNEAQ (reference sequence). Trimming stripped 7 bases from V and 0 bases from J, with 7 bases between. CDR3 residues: CASTSPSGANVLTF. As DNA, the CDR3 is TGTGCCAGCACCTCCCCCTCTGGGGCCAACGTCCTGACTTTC. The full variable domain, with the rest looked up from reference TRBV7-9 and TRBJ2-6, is DTGVSQNPRHKITKRGQNVTFRCDPISEHNRLYWYRQTLGQGPEFLTYFQNEAQLEKSRLLSDRFSAERPKGSFSTLEIQRTEQGDSAMYLCASTSPSGANVLTFGAGSRLTVL.

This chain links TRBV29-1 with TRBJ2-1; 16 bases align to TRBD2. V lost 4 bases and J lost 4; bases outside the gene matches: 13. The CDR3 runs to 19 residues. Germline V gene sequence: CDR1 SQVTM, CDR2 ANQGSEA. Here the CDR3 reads CSVVGEGTSGRASYNEQFF. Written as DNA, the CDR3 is TGCAGCGTTGTAGGGGAAGGGACTAGCGGGAGGGCGAGTTACAATGAGCAGTTCTTC.

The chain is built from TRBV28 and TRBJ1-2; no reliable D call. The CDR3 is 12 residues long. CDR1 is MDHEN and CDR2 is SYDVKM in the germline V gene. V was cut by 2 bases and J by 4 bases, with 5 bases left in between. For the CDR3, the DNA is TGTGCCAGCAGTTTAACTCTCTATGGCTACACCTTC. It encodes CASSLTLYGYTF.

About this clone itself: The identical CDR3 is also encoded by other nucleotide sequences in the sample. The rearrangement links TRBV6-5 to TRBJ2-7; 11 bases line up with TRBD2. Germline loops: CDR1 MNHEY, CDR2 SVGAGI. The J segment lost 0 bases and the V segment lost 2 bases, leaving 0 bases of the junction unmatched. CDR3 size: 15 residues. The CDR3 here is CASSYTSGGSYEQYF. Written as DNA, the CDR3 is TGTGCCAGCAGTTACACTAGCGGGGGCTCCTACGAGCAGTACTTC.

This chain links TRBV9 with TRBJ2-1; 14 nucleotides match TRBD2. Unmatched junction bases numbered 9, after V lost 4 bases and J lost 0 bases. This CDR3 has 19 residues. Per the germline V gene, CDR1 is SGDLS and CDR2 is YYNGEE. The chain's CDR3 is CASSPRLAGGPSSYNEQFF. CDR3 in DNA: TGTGCCAGCAGCCCGCGACTAGCGGGAGGGCCGAGCTCCTACAATGAGCAGTTCTTC.

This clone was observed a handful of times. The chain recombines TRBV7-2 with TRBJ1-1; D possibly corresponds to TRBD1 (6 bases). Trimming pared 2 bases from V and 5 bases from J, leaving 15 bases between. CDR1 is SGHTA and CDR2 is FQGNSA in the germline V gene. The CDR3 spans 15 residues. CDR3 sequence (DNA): TGTGCCAGCAGCTTATATCGGGGGGGACAAACTGAAGCTTTCTTT. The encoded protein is CASSLYRGGQTEAFF.

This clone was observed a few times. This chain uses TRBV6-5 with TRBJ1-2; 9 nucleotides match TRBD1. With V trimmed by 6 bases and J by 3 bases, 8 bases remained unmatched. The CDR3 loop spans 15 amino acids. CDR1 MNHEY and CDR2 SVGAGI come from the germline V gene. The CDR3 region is CASREWDREDYGYTF. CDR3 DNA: TGTGCCAGCAGAGAATGGGACAGGGAGGACTATGGCTACACCTTC.

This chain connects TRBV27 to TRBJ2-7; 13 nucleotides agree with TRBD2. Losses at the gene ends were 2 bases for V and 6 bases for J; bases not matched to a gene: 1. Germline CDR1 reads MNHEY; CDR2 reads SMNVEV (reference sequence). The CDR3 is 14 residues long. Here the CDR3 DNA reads TGTGCCAGCAGTTTAACTAGCGGGAGGGCCGAGCAGTACTTC. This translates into CASSLTSGRAEQYF.

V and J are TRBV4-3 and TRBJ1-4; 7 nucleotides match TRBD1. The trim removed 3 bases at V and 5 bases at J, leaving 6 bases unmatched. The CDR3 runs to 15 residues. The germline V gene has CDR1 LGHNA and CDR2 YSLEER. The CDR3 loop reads CASSQTTGMNEKLFF. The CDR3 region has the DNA TGCGCCAGCAGCCAGACGACAGGGATGAATGAAAAACTGTTTTTT.

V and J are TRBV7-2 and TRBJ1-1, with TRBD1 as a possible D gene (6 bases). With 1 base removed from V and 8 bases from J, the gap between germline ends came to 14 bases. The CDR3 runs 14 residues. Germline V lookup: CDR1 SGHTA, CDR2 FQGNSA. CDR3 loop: CASSLVGAPGEAFF. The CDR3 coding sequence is TGTGCCAGCAGCTTAGTGGGGGCCCCGGGCGAAGCTTTCTTT.

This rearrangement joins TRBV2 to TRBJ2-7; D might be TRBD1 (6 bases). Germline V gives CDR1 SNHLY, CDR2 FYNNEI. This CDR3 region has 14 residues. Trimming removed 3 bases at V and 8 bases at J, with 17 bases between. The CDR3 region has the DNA TGTGCCAGCAGTGACGCCGGGACACCGGAGAAGCAGTACTTC. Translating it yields CASSDAGTPEKQYF.

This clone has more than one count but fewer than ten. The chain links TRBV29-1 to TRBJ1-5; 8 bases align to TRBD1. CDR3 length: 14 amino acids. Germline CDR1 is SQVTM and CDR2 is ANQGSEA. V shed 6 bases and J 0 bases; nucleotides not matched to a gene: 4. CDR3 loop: CSVAGGHSNQPQHF. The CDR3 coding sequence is TGCAGCGTAGCAGGGGGCCATAGCAATCAGCCCCAGCATTTT.

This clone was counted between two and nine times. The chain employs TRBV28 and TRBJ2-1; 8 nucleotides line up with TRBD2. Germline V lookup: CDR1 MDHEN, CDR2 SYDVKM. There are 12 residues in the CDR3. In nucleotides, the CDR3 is TGTGGGAGCGGGAGAGGGTACAATGAGCAGTTCTTC. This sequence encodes CGSGRGYNEQFF.

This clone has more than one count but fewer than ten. In DNA, the CDR3 is TGCGCCAGCAGCGTGACAGGGACCACAGATACGCAGTATTTT. Protein: CASSVTGTTDTQYF. The chain employs TRBV4-1 and TRBJ2-3, with 7 bases fitting TRBD1. Looked up from germline, CDR1 is MGHRA and CDR2 is YSYEKL. CDR3 length: 14 residues. The ends lost 5 bases at V and 2 bases at J; junction bases unmatched: 4.

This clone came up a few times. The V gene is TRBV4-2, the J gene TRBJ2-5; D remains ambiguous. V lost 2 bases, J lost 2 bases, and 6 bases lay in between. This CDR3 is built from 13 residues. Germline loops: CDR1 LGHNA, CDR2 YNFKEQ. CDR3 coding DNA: TGTGCCAGCAGCCAATATTATCAAGAGACCCAGTACTTC. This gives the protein CASSQYYQETQYF.

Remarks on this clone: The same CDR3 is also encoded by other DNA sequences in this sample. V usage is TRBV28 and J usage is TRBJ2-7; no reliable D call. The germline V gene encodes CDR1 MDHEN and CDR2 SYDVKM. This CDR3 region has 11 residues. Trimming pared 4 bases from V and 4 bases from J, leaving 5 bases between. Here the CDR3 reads CASSSVYEQYF. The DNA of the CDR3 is TGTGCCAGCAGTTCCGTATACGAGCAGTACTTC.

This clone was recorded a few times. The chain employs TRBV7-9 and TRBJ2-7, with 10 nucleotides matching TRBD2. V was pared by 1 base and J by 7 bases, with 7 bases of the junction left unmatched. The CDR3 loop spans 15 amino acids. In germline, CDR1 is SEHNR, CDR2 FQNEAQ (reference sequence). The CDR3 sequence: CASSLVVAGGGEQYF. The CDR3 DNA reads TGTGCCAGCAGCTTAGTCGTAGCGGGAGGTGGGGAGCAGTACTTC.

The CDR3 is CASSRRSVGAENEKLFF. DNA for the CDR3: TGTGCCAGCTCCAGGCGATCCGTGGGAGCGGAGAATGAAAAACTGTTTTTT. This sequence joins TRBV28 and TRBJ1-4; D not resolved. The germline CDR1 and CDR2 sequences are MDHEN and SYDVKM. The CDR3 loop spans 17 amino acids. V was clipped by 8 bases and J by 5 bases, with 24 bases between them.

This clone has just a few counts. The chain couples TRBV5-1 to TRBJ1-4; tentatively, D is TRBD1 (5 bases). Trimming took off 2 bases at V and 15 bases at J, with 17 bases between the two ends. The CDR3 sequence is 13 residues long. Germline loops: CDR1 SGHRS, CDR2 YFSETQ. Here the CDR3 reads CASSFSGTEGMFF. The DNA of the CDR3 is TGCGCCAGCAGCTTCTCCGGGACGGAGGGGATGTTTTTT.